This note documents a single TCR beta chain sequence. CD8+ and CD4+ T cells from blood underwent TCR beta sequencing, which was carried out in a high-throughput format. The multiple sclerosis control group consisted of treatment-naive patients whose relapsing-remitting disease, which was either stable or active, fulfilled revised McDonald criteria. Both CD4+ and CD8+ T cells were negatively isolated, and TEMRA cells underwent FACS enrichment. Reverse transcription of about 0.45 to 1 ug RNA was carried out with random hexamers. Amplification of the TCR beta CDR3 was carried out by immunoSEQ multiplex PCR, which spanned a total of 54 Vbeta and 13 Jbeta segments. TCRdb re-analysed the immunoSEQ multiplex PCR reads in MiXCR, keeping a single row per CDR3 protein. This sample has approximately 180,000 distinct CDR3 sequences, with around 95% found just once. The germline V and J ends were trimmed by 8 bases and 1 base, with 26 bases remaining between them. CDR1 and CDR2 (germline): MNHEY, SMNVEV (reference sequence). The length of the CDR3 is 18 residues.

The record originates from a study of CD8 T cells in Susac syndrome. Material for sequencing was CD4+ T cells from PBMCs. The source of this sequence is a human donor with multiple sclerosis. The rearrangement joins TRBV27 to TRBJ1-2; D is unresolved. In DNA form, the CDR3 reads TGTGCCAGCGGATCCCTACTATCGCCGGGCGCCCTTAACTATGGCTACACCTTC. As protein: CASGSLLSPGALNYGYTF.